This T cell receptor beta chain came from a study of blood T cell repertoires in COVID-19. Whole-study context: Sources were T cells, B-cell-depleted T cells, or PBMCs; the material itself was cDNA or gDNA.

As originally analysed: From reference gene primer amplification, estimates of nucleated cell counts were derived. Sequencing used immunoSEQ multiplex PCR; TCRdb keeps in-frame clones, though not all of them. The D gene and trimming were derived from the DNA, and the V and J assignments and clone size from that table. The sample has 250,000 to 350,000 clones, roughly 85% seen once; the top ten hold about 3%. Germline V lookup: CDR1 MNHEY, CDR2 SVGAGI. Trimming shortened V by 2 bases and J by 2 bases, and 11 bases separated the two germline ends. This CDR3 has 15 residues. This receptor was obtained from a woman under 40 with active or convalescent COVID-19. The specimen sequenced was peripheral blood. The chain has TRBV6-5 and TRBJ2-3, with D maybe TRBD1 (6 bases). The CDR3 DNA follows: TGTGCCAGCAGTTACGACAGGTTTAACACAGATACGCAGTATTTT. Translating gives CASSYDRFNTDTQYF.